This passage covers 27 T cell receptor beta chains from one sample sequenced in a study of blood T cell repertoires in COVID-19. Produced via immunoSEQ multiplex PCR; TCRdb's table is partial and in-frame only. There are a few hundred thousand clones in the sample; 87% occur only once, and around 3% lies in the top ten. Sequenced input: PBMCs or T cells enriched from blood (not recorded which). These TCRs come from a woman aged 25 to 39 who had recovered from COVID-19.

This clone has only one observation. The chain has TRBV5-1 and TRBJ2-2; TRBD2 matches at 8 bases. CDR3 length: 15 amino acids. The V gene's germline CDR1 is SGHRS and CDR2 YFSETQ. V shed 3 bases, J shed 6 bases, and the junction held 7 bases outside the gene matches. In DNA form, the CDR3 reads TGCGCCAGCAGCTCGGGACTAGTAACGCCCGGGGAGCTGTTTTTT. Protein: CASSSGLVTPGELFF. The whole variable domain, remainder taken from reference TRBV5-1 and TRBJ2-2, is KAGVTQTPRYLIKTRGQQVTLSCSPISGHRSVSWYQQTPGQGLQFLFEYFSETQRNKGNFPGRFSGRQFSNSRSEMNVSTLELGDSALYLCASSSGLVTPGELFFGEGSRLTVL.

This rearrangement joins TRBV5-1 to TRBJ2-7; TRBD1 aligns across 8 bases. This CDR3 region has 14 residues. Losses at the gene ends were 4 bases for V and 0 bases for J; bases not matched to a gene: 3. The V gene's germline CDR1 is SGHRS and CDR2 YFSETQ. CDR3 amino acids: CASSKTGVSYEQYF. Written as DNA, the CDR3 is TGCGCCAGCAGCAAGACAGGGGTCTCCTACGAGCAGTACTTC.

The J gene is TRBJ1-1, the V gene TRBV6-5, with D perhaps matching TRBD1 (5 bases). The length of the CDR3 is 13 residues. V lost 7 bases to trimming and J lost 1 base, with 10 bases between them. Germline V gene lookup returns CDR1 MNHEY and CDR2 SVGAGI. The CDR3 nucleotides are TGTGCCAGCATCATTGGACAGAACACTGAAGCTTTCTTT. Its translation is CASIIGQNTEAFF.

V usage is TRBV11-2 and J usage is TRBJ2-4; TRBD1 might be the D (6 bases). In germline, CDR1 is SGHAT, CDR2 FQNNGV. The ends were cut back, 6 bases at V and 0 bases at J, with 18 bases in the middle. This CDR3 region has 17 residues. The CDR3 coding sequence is TGTGCCAGCAGTTGGACTTACAGGGTACTAGCCAAAAACATTCAGTACTTC. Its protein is CASSWTYRVLAKNIQYF.

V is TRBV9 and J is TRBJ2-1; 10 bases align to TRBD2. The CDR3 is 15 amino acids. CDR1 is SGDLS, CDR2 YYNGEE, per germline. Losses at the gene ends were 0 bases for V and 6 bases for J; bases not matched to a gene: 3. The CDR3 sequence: CASSVGSSGSNEQFF. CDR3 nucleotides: TGTGCCAGCAGCGTAGGATCTAGCGGGAGCAATGAGCAGTTCTTC.

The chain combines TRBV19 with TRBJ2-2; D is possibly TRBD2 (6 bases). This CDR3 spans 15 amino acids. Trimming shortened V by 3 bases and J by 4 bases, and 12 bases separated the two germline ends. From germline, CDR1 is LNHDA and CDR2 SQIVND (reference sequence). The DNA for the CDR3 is TGTGCCAGTAGTATCGAGGGTAGCGGCACCGGGGAGCTGTTTTTT. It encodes CASSIEGSGTGELFF.

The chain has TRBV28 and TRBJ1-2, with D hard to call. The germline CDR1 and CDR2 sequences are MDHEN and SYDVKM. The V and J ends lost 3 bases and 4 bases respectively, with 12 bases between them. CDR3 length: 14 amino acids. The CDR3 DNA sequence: TGTGCCAGCAGTTTGGTAGAGCCCTCCTATGGCTACACCTTC. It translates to CASSLVEPSYGYTF.

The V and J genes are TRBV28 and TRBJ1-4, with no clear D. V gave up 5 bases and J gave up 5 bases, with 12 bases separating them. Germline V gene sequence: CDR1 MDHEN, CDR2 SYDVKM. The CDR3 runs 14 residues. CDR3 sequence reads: CASSRREYNEKLFF. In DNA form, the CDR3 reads TGTGCCAGCAGTCGTCGAGAGTACAATGAAAAACTGTTTTTT.

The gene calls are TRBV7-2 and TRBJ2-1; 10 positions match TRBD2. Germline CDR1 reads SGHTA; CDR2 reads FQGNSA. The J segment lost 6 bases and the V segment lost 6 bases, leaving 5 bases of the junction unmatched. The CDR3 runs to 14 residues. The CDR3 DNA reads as TGTGCCAGCAGGTTACTAGCGGGGTCCAATGAGCAGTTCTTC. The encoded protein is CASRLLAGSNEQFF.

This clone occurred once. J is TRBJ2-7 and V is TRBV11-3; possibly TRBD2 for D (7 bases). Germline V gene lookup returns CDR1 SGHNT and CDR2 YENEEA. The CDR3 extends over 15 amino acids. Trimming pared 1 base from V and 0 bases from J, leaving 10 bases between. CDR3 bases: TGTGCCAGCAGCTTAGGGCGGGGGCCCTCCTACGAGCAGTACTTC. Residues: CASSLGRGPSYEQYF.

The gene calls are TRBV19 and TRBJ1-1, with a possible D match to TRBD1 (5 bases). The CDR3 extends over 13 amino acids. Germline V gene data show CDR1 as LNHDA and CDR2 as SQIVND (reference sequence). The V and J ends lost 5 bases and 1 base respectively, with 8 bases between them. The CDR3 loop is CASSRQGNTEAFF. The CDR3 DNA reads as TGTGCCAGTAGTCGGCAGGGGAACACTGAAGCTTTCTTT.

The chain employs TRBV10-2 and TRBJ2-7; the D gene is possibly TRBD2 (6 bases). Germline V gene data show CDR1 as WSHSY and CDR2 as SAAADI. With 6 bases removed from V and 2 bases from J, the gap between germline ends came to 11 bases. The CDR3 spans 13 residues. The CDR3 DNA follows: TGCGCCAGCAGAATAGCGGCGGCCTACGAGCAGTACTTC. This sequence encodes CASRIAAAYEQYF.

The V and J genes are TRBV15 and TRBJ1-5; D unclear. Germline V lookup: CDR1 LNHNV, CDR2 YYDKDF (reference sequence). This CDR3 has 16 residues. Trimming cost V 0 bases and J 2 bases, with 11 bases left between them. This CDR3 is CATSRDRIGGNQPQHF. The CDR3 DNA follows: TGTGCCACCAGCAGAGATCGAATCGGAGGCAATCAGCCCCAGCATTTT.

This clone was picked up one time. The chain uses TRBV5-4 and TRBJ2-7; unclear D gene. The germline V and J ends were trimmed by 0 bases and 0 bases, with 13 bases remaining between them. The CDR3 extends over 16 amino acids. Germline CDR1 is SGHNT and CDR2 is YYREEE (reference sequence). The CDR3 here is CASSLAPNSNSYEQYF. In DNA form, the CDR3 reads TGTGCCAGCAGCTTGGCCCCGAATAGCAACTCCTACGAGCAGTACTTC.

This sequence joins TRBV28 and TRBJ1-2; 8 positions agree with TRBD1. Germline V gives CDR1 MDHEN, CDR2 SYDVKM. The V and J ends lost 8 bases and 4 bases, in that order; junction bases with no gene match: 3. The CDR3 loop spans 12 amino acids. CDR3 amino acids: CASGQGGYGYTF. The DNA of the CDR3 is TGTGCCAGCGGACAGGGAGGCTATGGCTACACCTTC.

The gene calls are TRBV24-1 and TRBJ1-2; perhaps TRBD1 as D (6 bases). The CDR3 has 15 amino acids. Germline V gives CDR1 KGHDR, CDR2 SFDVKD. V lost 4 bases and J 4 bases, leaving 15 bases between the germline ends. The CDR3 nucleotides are TGTGCCACCAGTGACCCCTCCGACAGGACCTATGGCTACACCTTC. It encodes CATSDPSDRTYGYTF.

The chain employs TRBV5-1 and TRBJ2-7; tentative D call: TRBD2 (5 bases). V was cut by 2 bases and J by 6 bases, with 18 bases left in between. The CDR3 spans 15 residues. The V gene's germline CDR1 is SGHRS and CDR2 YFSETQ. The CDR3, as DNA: TGCGCCAGCAGCTTTGGAATTGGCGGGCCGGTCGAGCAGTACTTC. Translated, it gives CASSFGIGGPVEQYF.

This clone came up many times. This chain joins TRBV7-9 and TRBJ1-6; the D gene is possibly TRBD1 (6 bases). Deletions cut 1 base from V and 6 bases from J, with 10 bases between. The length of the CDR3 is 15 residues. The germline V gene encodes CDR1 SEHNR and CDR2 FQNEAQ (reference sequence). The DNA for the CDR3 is TGTGCCAGCAGCTTAGGACAGGCCTTTAATTCACCCCTCCACTTT. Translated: CASSLGQAFNSPLHF.

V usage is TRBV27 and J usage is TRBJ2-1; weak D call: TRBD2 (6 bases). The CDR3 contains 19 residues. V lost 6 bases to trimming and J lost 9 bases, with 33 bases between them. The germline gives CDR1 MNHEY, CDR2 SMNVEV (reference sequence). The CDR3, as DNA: TGTGCCAGCAGACCCCAAAGAAGCGGGTTCAACCCTCGAGTGGGTGAGCAGTTCTTC. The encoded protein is CASRPQRSGFNPRVGEQFF.

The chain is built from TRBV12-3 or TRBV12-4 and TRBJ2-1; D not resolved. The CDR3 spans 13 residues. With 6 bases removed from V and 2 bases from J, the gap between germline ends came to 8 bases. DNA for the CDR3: TGTGCCAGCAGCCCTACAGCCTACAATGAGCAGTTCTTC. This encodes CASSPTAYNEQFF.

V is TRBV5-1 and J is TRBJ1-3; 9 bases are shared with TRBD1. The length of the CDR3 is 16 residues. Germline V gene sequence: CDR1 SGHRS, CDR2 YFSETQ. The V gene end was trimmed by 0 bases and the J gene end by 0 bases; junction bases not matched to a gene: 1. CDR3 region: CASSLGDRVSGNTIYF. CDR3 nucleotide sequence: TGCGCCAGCAGCTTGGGGGACAGGGTCTCTGGAAACACCATATATTTT.

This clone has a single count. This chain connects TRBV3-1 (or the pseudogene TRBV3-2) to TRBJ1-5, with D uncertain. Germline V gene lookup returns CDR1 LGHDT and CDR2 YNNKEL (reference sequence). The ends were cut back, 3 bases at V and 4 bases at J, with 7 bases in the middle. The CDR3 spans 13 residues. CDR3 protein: CASSQFTNQPQHF. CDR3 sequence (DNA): TGTGCCAGCAGCCAGTTCACTAATCAGCCCCAGCATTTT.

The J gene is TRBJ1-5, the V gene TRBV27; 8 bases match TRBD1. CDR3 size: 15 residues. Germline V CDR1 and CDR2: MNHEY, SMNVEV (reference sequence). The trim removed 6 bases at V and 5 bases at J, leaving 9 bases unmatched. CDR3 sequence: CASRLLTGGDQPQHF. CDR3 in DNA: TGTGCCAGCAGACTACTTACAGGGGGAGATCAGCCCCAGCATTTT.

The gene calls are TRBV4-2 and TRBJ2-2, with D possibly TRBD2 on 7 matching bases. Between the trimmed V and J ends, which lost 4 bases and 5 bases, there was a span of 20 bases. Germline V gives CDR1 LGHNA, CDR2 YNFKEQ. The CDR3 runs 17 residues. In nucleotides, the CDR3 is TGTGCCAGCAGCCTCCAGGGAGGGAGGGGGTTAACCGGGGAGCTGTTTTTT. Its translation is CASSLQGGRGLTGELFF.

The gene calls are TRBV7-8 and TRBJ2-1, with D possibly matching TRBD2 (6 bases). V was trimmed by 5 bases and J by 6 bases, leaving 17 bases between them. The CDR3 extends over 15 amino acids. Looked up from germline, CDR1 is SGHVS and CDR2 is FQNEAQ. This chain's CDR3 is CASSPSALGGNEQFF. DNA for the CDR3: TGTGCCAGCAGCCCTAGCGCACTGGGGGGCAATGAGCAGTTCTTC.

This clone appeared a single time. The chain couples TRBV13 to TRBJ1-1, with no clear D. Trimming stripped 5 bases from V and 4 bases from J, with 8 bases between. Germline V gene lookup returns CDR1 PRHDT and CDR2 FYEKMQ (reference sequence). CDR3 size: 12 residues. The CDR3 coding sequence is TGTGCCAGCAGCCAAGGAGGCACTGAAGCTTTCTTT. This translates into CASSQGGTEAFF.

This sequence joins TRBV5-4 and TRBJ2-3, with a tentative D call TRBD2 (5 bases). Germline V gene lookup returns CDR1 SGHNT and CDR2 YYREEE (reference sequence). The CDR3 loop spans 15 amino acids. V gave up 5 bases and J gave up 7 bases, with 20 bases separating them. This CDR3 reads CASRQSGSSSNTQYF. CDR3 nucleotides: TGTGCCAGCAGACAAAGCGGATCCAGTTCCAATACGCAGTATTTT.